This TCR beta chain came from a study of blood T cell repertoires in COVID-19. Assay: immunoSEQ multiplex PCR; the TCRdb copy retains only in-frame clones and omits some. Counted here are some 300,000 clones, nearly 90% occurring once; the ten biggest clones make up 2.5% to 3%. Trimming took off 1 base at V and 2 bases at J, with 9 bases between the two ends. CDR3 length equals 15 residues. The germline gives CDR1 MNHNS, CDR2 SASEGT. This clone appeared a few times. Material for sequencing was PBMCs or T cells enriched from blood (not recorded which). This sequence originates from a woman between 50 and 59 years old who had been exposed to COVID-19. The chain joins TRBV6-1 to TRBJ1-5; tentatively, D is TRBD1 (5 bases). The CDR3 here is CASSEVAGRNQPQHF. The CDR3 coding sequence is TGTGCCAGCAGTGAAGTTGCGGGACGCAATCAGCCCCAGCATTTT.